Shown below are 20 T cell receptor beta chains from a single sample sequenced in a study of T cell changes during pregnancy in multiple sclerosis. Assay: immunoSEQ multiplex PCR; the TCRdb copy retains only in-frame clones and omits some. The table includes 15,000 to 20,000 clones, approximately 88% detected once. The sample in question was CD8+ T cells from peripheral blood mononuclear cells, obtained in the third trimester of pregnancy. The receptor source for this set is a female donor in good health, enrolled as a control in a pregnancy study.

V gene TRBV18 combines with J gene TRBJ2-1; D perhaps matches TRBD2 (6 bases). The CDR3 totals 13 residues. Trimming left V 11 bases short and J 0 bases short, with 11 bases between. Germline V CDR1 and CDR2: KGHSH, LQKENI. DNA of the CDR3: TGTGCCCTGGGAGGTTTCTCCTACAATGAGCAGTTCTTC. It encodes CALGGFSYNEQFF.

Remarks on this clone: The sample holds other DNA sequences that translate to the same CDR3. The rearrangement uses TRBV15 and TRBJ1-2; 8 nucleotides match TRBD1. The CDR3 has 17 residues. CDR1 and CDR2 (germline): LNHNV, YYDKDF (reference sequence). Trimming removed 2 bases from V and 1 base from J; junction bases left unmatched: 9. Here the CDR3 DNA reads TGTGCCACCAGCAGAACGCGCCCGGGACAGGATAACTATGGCTACACCTTC. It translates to CATSRTRPGQDNYGYTF.

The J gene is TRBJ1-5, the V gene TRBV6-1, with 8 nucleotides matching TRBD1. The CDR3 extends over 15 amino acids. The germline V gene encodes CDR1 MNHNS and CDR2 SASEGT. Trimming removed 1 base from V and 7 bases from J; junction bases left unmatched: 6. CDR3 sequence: CASSEDGTGYQPQHF. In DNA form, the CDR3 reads TGTGCCAGCAGTGAAGACGGGACAGGTTACCAGCCCCAGCATTTT.

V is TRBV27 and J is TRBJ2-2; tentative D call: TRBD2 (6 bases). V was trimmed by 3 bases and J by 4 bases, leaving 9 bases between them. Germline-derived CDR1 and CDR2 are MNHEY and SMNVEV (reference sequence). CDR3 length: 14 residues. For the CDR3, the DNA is TGTGCCAGCAGTTTGGGGGGAGCCACCGGGGAGCTGTTTTTT. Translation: CASSLGGATGELFF.

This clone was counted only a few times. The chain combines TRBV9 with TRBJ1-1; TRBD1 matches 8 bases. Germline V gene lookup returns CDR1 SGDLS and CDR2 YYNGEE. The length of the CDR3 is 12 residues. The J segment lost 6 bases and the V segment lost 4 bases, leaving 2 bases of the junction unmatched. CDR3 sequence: CASSSQGAEAFF. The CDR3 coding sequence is TGTGCCAGCAGCTCACAGGGGGCTGAAGCTTTCTTT.

Here the CDR3 reads CASSYDRDMNTEAFF. The CDR3, as DNA: TGTGCCAGCAGTTACGACAGGGACATGAACACTGAAGCTTTCTTT. The chain employs TRBV6-5 and TRBJ1-1; 7 positions match TRBD1. The trim removed 2 bases at V and 0 bases at J, leaving 3 bases unmatched. This CDR3 comprises 15 residues. The V gene's germline CDR1 is MNHEY and CDR2 SVGAGI.

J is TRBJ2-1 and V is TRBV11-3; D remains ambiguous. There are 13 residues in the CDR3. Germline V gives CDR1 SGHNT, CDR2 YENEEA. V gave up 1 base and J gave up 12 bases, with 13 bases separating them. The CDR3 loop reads CASSLGSFQMQFF. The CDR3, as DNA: TGTGCCAGCAGCTTAGGGTCCTTCCAGATGCAGTTCTTC.

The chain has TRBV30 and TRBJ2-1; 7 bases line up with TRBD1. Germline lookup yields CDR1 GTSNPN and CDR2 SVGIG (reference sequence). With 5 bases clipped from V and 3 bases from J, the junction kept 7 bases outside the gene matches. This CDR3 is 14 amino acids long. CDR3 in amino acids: CAWVRQGDYNEQFF. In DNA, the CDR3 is TGTGCCTGGGTTAGACAGGGAGACTACAATGAGCAGTTCTTC.

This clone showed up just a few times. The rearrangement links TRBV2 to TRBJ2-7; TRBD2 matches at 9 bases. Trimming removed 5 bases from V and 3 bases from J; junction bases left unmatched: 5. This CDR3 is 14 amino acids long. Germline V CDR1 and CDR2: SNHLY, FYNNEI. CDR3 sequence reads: CASSFSTSGYEQYF. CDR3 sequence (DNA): TGTGCCAGCAGTTTTTCGACTAGCGGCTACGAGCAGTACTTC.

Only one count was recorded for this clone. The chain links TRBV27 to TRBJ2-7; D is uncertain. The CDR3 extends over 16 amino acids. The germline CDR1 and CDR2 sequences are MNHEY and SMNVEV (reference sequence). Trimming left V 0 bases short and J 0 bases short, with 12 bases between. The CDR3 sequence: CASSLSVGRRSYEQYF. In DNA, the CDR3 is TGTGCCAGCAGTTTATCGGTAGGCAGGCGCTCCTACGAGCAGTACTTC.

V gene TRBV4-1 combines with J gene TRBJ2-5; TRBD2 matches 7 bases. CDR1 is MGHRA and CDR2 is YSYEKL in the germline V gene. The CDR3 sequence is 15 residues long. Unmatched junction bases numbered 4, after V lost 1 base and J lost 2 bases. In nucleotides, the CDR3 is TGCGCCAGCAGCCAAGCGGGGGGTCCTCAAGAGACCCAGTACTTC. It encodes CASSQAGGPQETQYF.

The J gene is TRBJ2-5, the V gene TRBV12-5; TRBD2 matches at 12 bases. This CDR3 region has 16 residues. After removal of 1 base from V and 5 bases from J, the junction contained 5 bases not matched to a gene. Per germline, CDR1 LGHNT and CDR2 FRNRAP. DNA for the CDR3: TGTGCTAGTGGTTTGGGTAGGCTAGCGGGAGGGGAGACCCAGTACTTC. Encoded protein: CASGLGRLAGGETQYF.

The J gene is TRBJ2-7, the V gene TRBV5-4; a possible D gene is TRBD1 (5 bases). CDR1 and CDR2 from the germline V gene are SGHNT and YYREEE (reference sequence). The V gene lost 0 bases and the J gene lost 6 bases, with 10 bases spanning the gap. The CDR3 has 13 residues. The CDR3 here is CASSLAAGPEQYF. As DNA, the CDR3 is TGTGCCAGCAGCTTGGCCGCAGGGCCCGAGCAGTACTTC.

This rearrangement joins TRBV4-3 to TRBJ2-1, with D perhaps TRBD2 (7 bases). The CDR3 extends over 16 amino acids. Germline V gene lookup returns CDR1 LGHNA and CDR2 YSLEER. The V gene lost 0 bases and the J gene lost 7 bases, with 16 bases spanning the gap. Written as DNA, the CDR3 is TGCGCCAGCAGCCAAGATAGGGGGGGGATAGGGAATGAGCAGTTCTTC. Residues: CASSQDRGGIGNEQFF.

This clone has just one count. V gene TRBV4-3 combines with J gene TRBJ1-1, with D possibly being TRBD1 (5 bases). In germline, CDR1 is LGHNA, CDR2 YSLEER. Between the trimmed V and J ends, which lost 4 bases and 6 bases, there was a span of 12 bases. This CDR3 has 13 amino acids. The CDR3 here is CASSRAGEAEAFF. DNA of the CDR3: TGCGCCAGCAGCCGTGCGGGGGAAGCTGAAGCTTTCTTT.

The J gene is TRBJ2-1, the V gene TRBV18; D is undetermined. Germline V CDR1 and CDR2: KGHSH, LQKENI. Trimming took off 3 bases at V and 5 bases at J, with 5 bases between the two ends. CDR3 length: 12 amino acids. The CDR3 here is CASSPNNNEQFF. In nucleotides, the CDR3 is TGTGCCAGCTCACCTAACAACAATGAGCAGTTCTTC.

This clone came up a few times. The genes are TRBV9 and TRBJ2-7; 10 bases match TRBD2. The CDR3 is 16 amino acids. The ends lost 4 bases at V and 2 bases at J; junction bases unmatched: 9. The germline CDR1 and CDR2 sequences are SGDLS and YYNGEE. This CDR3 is CASSPSGTSAAYEQYF. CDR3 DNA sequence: TGTGCCAGCAGCCCCTCCGGGACTAGCGCCGCCTACGAGCAGTACTTC.

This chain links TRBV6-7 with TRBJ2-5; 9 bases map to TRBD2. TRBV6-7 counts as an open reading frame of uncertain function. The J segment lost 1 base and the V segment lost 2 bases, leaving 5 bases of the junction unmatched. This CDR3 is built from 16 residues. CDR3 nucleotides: TGTGCCAGCAGTTACGAGAGGACTAGCGCCCAAGAGACCCAGTACTTC. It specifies CASSYERTSAQETQYF.

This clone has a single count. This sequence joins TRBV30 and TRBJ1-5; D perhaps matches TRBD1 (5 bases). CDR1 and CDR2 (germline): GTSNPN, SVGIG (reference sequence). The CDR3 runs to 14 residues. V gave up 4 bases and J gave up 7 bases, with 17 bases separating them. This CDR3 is CAWTGTPRCQPQHF. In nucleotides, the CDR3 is TGTGCCTGGACTGGGACTCCACGATGCCAGCCCCAGCATTTT.

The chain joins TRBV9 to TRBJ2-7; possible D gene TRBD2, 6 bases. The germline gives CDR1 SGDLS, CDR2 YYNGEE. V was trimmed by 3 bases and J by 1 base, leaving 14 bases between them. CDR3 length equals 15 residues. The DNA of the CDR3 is TGTGCCAGCAGCGCACCTAGCGTAGGGTCCTACGAGCAGTACTTC. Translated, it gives CASSAPSVGSYEQYF.